This T cell receptor beta chain was observed in a study of cytomegalovirus exposure and HLA in healthy donors. General study findings and limits: Among TCR beta chains, those listed as cytomegalovirus-associated numbered under 200. Earlier findings revealed that most TCR beta V segments proved productive either about 87% or about 30% of the time.

V lost 4 bases to trimming and J lost 1 base; unmatched junction nucleotides: 4. CDR1 SGHRS and CDR2 YFSETQ come from the germline V gene. The length of the CDR3 is 14 residues. Vbeta (60) and Jbeta (13) primers were used in the PCR. The table came from immunoSEQ multiplex PCR; TCRdb's copy has only in-frame clones and leaves some out. The table for this sample gives approximately 120,000 clones. For this clone: Its target is not known.

The J gene is TRBJ2-7, the V gene TRBV5-1, with 8 nucleotides matching TRBD1. This TCR was recovered from a woman in her fifties or sixties in good health and CMV-seronegative. Sample: PBMCs. The CDR3 sequence: CASSGTGGSYEQYF. As DNA, the CDR3 is TGCGCCAGCAGCGGTACAGGGGGATCCTACGAGCAGTACTTC.